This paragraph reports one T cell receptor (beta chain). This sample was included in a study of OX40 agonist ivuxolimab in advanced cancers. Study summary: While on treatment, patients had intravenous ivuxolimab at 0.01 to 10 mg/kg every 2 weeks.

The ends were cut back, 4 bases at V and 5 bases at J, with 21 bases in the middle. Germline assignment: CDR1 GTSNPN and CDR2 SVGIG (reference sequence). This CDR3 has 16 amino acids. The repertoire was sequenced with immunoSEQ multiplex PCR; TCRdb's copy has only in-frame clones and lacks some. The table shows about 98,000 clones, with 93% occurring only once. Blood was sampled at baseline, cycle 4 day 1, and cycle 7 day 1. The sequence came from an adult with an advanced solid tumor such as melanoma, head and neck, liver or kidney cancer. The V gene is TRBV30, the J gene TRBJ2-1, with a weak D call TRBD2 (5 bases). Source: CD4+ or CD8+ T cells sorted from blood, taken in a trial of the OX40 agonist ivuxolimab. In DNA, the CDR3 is TGTGCCTGGACCAACAGACGAGGGCGGATAGACAATGAGCAGTTCTTC. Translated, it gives CAWTNRRGRIDNEQFF.